These 25 T cell receptor beta chains were all obtained from the same sample, sequenced in a study of identical twins. TCRdb re-analysed the 5' RACE reads in MiXCR, keeping a single row per CDR3 protein. The table records about 890,000 distinct CDR3 sequences, roughly an eighth of them present only once. Separately, the same data were catalogued under a study of yellow fever vaccine responses in identical twins.

The sequencing sample was made of PBMCs. The receptors here all came from a woman between 18 and 29 years old in good health.

V usage is TRBV12-3 or TRBV12-4 and J usage is TRBJ2-2, with 10 bases fitting TRBD2. This CDR3 is 17 amino acids long. V shed 2 bases, J shed 0 bases, and the junction held 3 bases outside the gene matches. CDR3 coding DNA: TGTGCCAGCAGTTTATTAAGCGGGGGGGCGAACACCGGGGAGCTGTTTTTT. Its translation is CASSLLSGGANTGELFF.

This clonotype has more than one count but fewer than ten. CDR3 amino acids: CASSELNNPLGEQYV. The DNA for the CDR3 is TGTGCCAGCAGTGAACTTAACAACCCCCTTGGGGAGCAGTACGTC. The chain recombines TRBV6-1 with TRBJ2-7; D gene unclear. The V gene's germline CDR1 is MNHNS and CDR2 SASEGT. This CDR3 comprises 15 residues. V dropped 2 bases and J dropped 7 bases, with 18 bases sitting between them.

Comment on this clonotype: A much larger clone differs by one base, so this may be a read error. The chain carries TRBV5-6 and TRBJ2-6; D is unclear. The V gene lost 5 bases and the J gene lost 2 bases, with 5 bases spanning the gap. Germline CDR1 reads SGHDT; CDR2 reads YYEEEE. The CDR3 spans 13 residues. CDR3 DNA sequence: TGTGCCAGCAGGTTCACTGGGGCCAACGTCCTGACTTTC. It encodes CASRFTGANVLTF.

This clonotype was seen at least ten times. The chain employs TRBV24-1 and TRBJ2-2; TRBD1 aligns across 7 bases. The J segment lost 0 bases and the V segment lost 2 bases, leaving 2 bases of the junction unmatched. Per the germline V gene, CDR1 is KGHDR and CDR2 is SFDVKD. The CDR3 runs 16 residues. This CDR3 is CATSDSGTANTGELFF. The CDR3 DNA is TGTGCCACCAGTGATTCCGGGACAGCGAACACCGGGGAGCTGTTTTTT.

The CDR3 reads CASSLDGPSYEQYF. The CDR3 DNA follows: TGTGCCAGCAGCTTGGACGGGCCCTCCTACGAGCAGTACTTC. This sequence joins TRBV7-9 and TRBJ2-7; D gene unclear. This CDR3 region has 14 residues. CDR1 is SEHNR, CDR2 FQNEAQ, per germline (reference sequence). Trimming took 3 bases from V and 0 from J, leaving 9 bases between them.

This clonotype was seen many times. The chain links TRBV29-1 to TRBJ2-1; possible D gene TRBD2, 5 bases. With 1 base removed from V and 5 bases from J, the gap between germline ends came to 12 bases. This CDR3 contains 14 residues. Germline loops: CDR1 SQVTM, CDR2 ANQGSEA. The CDR3 bases are TGCAGCGTTGAAGGGCTAGCAGATAACAATGAGCAGTTCTTC. Protein product: CSVEGLADNNEQFF.

The chain links TRBV10-3 to TRBJ1-2; 7 bases map to TRBD1. J gave up 6 bases and V 2 bases, and 12 bases lay outside the gene matches. The length of the CDR3 is 16 residues. Per germline, CDR1 ENHRY and CDR2 SYGVKD. Here the CDR3 DNA reads TGTGCCATCAGTGAGGTGTTGGGACAGAGGTATAATGGCTACACCTTC. It yields the protein CAISEVLGQRYNGYTF.

This clonotype was seen only a few times. The chain carries TRBV12-3 or TRBV12-4 and TRBJ1-1, with D hard to call. The length of the CDR3 is 15 residues. V lost 4 bases, J lost 0 bases, and 12 bases lay in between. CDR3 nucleotide sequence: TGTGCCAGCAGTTCCCGGACCTCAATGAACACTGAAGCTTTCTTT. It translates to CASSSRTSMNTEAFF.

This clonotype was observed a handful of times. The chain is built from TRBV7-8 and TRBJ2-1, with D possibly matching TRBD2 (5 bases). The CDR3 is 13 residues long. The ends were cut back, 4 bases at V and 8 bases at J, with 12 bases in the middle. Germline CDR1 reads SGHVS; CDR2 reads FQNEAQ. The DNA for the CDR3 is TGTGCCAGCAGCTCCGGACTTCAGGATGAGCAGTTCTTC. Amino acid sequence: CASSSGLQDEQFF.

The gene calls are TRBV7-9 and TRBJ2-1, with 9 bases lining up with TRBD2. Germline V gives CDR1 SEHNR, CDR2 FQNEAQ (reference sequence). The length of the CDR3 is 13 residues. With 8 bases clipped from V and 9 bases from J, the junction kept 8 bases outside the gene matches. The CDR3 here is CASAVRGGGEQFF. The CDR3 nucleotides read TGTGCCAGCGCCGTGCGGGGGGGCGGTGAGCAGTTCTTC.

This clonotype was recorded at least ten times. The rearrangement joins TRBV28 to TRBJ2-1; D is unclear. V lost 8 bases, J lost 5 bases, and 16 bases lay in between. The CDR3 loop spans 14 amino acids. Germline V CDR1 and CDR2: MDHEN, SYDVKM. The CDR3 coding sequence is TGTGCCAGCCAACCTGATGTTATTGACAATGAGCAGTTCTTC. Its translation: CASQPDVIDNEQFF.

CDR3 residues: CASNQGGTEAFF. CDR3 sequence (DNA): TGTGCCAGCAACCAGGGGGGCACTGAAGCTTTCTTT. The rearrangement uses TRBV3-1 and TRBJ1-1; 7 positions match TRBD1. The CDR3 is 12 residues long. Losses at the gene ends were 7 bases for V and 4 bases for J; bases not matched to a gene: 3. Germline lookup yields CDR1 LGHDT and CDR2 YNNKEL (reference sequence). The full variable domain, completed using reference TRBV3-1 and TRBJ1-1, is DTAVSQTPKYLVTQMGNDKSIKCEQNLGHDTMYWYKQDSKKFLKIMFSYNNKELIINETVPNRFSPKSPDKAHLNLHINSLELGDSAVYFCASNQGGTEAFFGQGTRLTVV.

This clonotype has more than one count but fewer than ten. The chain joins TRBV27 to TRBJ1-4, with 9 positions matching TRBD1. Per the germline V gene, CDR1 is MNHEY and CDR2 is SMNVEV (reference sequence). Trimming cost V 8 bases and J 3 bases; bases outside gene matches: 4. The CDR3 runs to 14 residues. As DNA, the CDR3 is TGTGCCAGCTCCAGACAGGGGGCTAATGAAAAACTGTTTTTT. Residues: CASSRQGANEKLFF. The full variable domain, in which reference TRBV27 and TRBJ1-4 provide the parts outside the CDR3, is EAQVTQNPRYLITVTGKKLTVTCSQNMNHEYMSWYRQDPGLGLRQIYYSMNVEVTDKGDVPEGYKVSRKEKRNFPLILESPSPNQTSLYFCASSRQGANEKLFFGSGTQLSVL.

The table lists this clonotype with a few counts. Written as DNA, the CDR3 is TGCAGTGCTAGTATGGCGGGAGTATGGACCGGGGAGCTGTTTTTT. Its translation is CSASMAGVWTGELFF. The V and J genes are TRBV20-1 and TRBJ2-2; 7 bases align to TRBD2. Germline-derived CDR1 and CDR2 are DFQATT and SNEGSKA (reference sequence). This CDR3 has 15 amino acids. V shed 3 bases and J 5 bases; nucleotides not matched to a gene: 9.

This clonotype was recorded many times. The chain links TRBV6-5 to TRBJ1-6; a weak D match, TRBD1 (5 bases). V dropped 2 bases and J dropped 0 bases, with 8 bases sitting between them. CDR3 length equals 16 residues. From germline, CDR1 is MNHEY and CDR2 SVGAGI. CDR3 DNA: TGTGCCAGCAGTTACGACGACAGCTCCTATAATTCACCCCTCCACTTT. Protein product: CASSYDDSSYNSPLHF.

This clonotype was counted a few times. The chain combines TRBV4-1 with TRBJ2-5; D not certain. The CDR3 contains 12 residues. Germline V lookup: CDR1 MGHRA, CDR2 YSYEKL. Between the trimmed V and J ends, which lost 5 bases and 1 base, there was a span of 5 bases. CDR3 DNA sequence: TGCGCCAGCAGCAGGGCCCAAGAGACCCAGTACTTC. It yields the protein CASSRAQETQYF.

The CDR3 region is CASRPAQGQSRENTGELFF. The CDR3 nucleotides are TGTGCCAGCAGGCCCGCCCAGGGACAATCTAGAGAGAACACCGGGGAGCTGTTTTTT. V gene TRBV6-1 combines with J gene TRBJ2-2; maybe TRBD1 (6 bases). Germline CDR1 reads MNHNS; CDR2 reads SASEGT. Trimming took off 6 bases at V and 1 base at J, with 24 bases between the two ends. There are 19 residues in the CDR3.

This clonotype was seen more than once but under ten times. The chain employs TRBV6-1 and TRBJ2-7; D call uncertain. Germline V gene lookup returns CDR1 MNHNS and CDR2 SASEGT. This CDR3 region has 12 residues. V was trimmed by 1 base and J by 5 bases, leaving 6 bases between them. In nucleotides, the CDR3 is TGTGCCAGCAGTGAAGAGGTTAACGAGCAGTACTTC. It translates to CASSEEVNEQYF.

The gene calls are TRBV20-1 and TRBJ2-7, with 9 positions matching TRBD1. The CDR3 sequence is 14 residues long. J lost 2 bases, V lost 4 bases, and 6 bases had no gene match. From germline, CDR1 is DFQATT and CDR2 SNEGSKA (reference sequence). CDR3 in amino acids: CSAKYRGLTYEQYF. As DNA, the CDR3 is TGCAGTGCTAAGTACAGGGGGCTCACCTACGAGCAGTACTTC.

This clonotype was recorded a few times. This chain uses TRBV29-1 with TRBJ2-1, with D possibly being TRBD1 (5 bases). Trimming pared 4 bases from V and 0 bases from J, leaving 10 bases between. This CDR3 spans 14 amino acids. Germline CDR1 reads SQVTM; CDR2 reads ANQGSEA. The CDR3 sequence is CSVVTDSSYNEQFF. DNA for the CDR3: TGCAGCGTTGTCACCGACAGCTCCTACAATGAGCAGTTCTTC.

This clonotype was seen a handful of times. The genes are TRBV6-5 and TRBJ2-1; 11 bases align to TRBD1. The V gene end was trimmed by 4 bases and the J gene end by 7 bases; junction bases not matched to a gene: 12. Germline CDR1 is MNHEY and CDR2 is SVGAGI. The CDR3 has 17 residues. CDR3 bases: TGTGCCAGCAGTTCGGACACCTTGGGGACAGGGGGTAATGAGCAGTTCTTC. Translation gives CASSSDTLGTGGNEQFF.

This clonotype was counted only a few times. The genes are TRBV12-3 or TRBV12-4 and TRBJ1-5, with 9 bases fitting TRBD1. The CDR3 is 14 residues long. Trimming took 6 bases from V and 7 from J; bases not matched to a gene: 7. In DNA, the CDR3 is TGTGCCAGCAGGCCACAGGGGGCGGCCCAGCCCCAGCATTTT. Amino acids: CASRPQGAAQPQHF.

This clonotype was counted between two and nine times. V and J are TRBV9 and TRBJ2-3; 8 bases fit TRBD2. V shed 4 bases, J shed 2 bases, and the junction held 9 bases outside the gene matches. The germline V gene encodes CDR1 SGDLS and CDR2 YYNGEE. CDR3 length: 16 amino acids. CDR3 amino acids: CASSSNRGGDTDTQYF. CDR3 DNA: TGTGCCAGCAGCTCCAATCGGGGGGGGGACACAGATACGCAGTATTTT.

This clonotype has just a few counts. V is TRBV2 and J is TRBJ1-5; D may be TRBD1 (5 bases). There are 14 residues in the CDR3. Germline values: CDR1 SNHLY, CDR2 FYNNEI. The germline V and J ends were trimmed by 4 bases and 2 bases, with 9 bases remaining between them. The CDR3 DNA reads TGTGCCAGCAGTGCAAAAGGGGGCAATCAGCCCCAGCATTTT. This sequence encodes CASSAKGGNQPQHF.

This clonotype was found many times. The gene calls are TRBV5-1 and TRBJ1-2; tentative D call: TRBD1 (5 bases). CDR3 length: 12 residues. The ends were cut back, 2 bases at V and 10 bases at J, with 12 bases in the middle. The germline gives CDR1 SGHRS, CDR2 YFSETQ. The CDR3 sequence: CASSLGPGVYTF. DNA of the CDR3: TGCGCCAGCAGCTTAGGACCGGGGGTCTACACCTTC. The whole variable domain, remainder taken from reference TRBV5-1 and TRBJ1-2, is KAGVTQTPRYLIKTRGQQVTLSCSPISGHRSVSWYQQTPGQGLQFLFEYFSETQRNKGNFPGRFSGRQFSNSRSEMNVSTLELGDSALYLCASSLGPGVYTFGSGTRLTVV.